Listed below are T cell receptor beta chains from one sample, sequenced in a study of blood T cell repertoires in COVID-19. Only in-frame clones appear in the TCRdb table, and some are missing; sequencing was by immunoSEQ multiplex PCR. The sample contains roughly 200,000 clones, roughly 81% of which appear only once. Material: peripheral blood. The receptor source for this set is an elderly woman with acute or convalescent COVID-19. CDR3s leave out the opening cysteine and the closing phenylalanine or tryptophan.

V	J	CDR3
TRBV7-3	TRBJ2-2	ASSLESLGLVNTGELF
TRBV18	TRBJ2-3	ASSPPGQSDTQY
TRBV5-1	TRBJ1-4	ASSLGQGSEKLF
TRBV4-3	TRBJ1-2	ASSHRTGGTNYGYT
TRBV18	TRBJ2-7	ASSPLTGVEQY
TRBV27	TRBJ1-2	ASSFSDRASDGYT
TRBV27	TRBJ2-3	ASSFPGGTGLGTQY
TRBV15	TRBJ2-2	ATSSLGQPGQTYTGELF
TRBV30	TRBJ1-4	AWSVLAEKLF
TRBV25-1	TRBJ2-7	ASSEGRFGSGN
TRBV27	TRBJ2-3	ASRTGSDTQY
TRBV10-2	TRBJ2-5	ASTRAGAETQY
TRBV29-1	TRBJ2-5	SVSSGPEETQY
TRBV7-8	TRBJ2-5	ASSKTVQETQY
TRBV5-6	TRBJ1-2	ASSLVVYSGMGYT
TRBV19	TRBJ1-2	ASSSRTGGSGGYT
TRBV27	TRBJ2-7	ASSPSGGRWY
TRBV27	TRBJ2-1	ASSLSLPAGLAGGPSSYNEQF
TRBV5-1	TRBJ2-3	ASSWKTSASSTDTQY
TRBV7-9	TRBJ1-2	ASSLGQGPNYGYT
TRBV9	TRBJ2-7	ASSVATGATYEQY
TRBV10-3	TRBJ2-1	AISESAGGPYNEQF
TRBV11-2	TRBJ1-5	ASSFGDRKNQPQH
TRBV28	TRBJ2-5	ASSQPGPPVETQY
TRBV20-1	TRBJ2-7	SASITGHRAYEQY
TRBV28	TRBJ1-1	ASSLKVVGVGAEAF
TRBV27	TRBJ1-4	ASSLLGAGEKLF
TRBV27	TRBJ1-2	ASRPTGTAYGYT
TRBV5-1	TRBJ2-3	ASSHRGRGDTQY
TRBV28	TRBJ2-7	ASSSSRAGLNYEQY
TRBV9	TRBJ2-1	ASSAAGTSGIYNEQF
TRBV4-1	TRBJ1-3	ASSQSPPQGSAGNTIY
TRBV5-1	TRBJ2-1	ASSLGPRSSYNEQF
TRBV6-2/TRBV6-3	TRBJ2-7	ASSPTAGTGFTYEQY
TRBV5-1	TRBJ2-7	ASSLSGSEYEQY
TRBV3-1/TRBV3-2	TRBJ2-1	ASSQSDGTSGGNEQF
TRBV11-2	TRBJ2-2	ASGWTSGNTGELF
TRBV27	TRBJ1-5	ASSRGSDQPQH
TRBV6-2/TRBV6-3	TRBJ1-1	ASSTHTNTEAF
TRBV7-2	TRBJ1-6	ASRVTGGYNSPLH
TRBV7-2	TRBJ2-7	ASSPALGGYEQY
TRBV27	TRBJ1-2	ASSQRTGTGYT
TRBV5-1	TRBJ1-2	ASSLGENYGYT
TRBV5-1	TRBJ1-3	ASSLQGESSGNTIY
TRBV28	TRBJ1-4	ASSRGGWNEKLF
TRBV5-6	TRBJ2-7	ASRGGGPLSEQY